The 27 T cell receptor beta chains below were found in one sample sequenced in a study of blood T cell repertoires in COVID-19. Repertoires were generated with immunoSEQ multiplex PCR, while TCRdb's copy carries only in-frame clones and drops some. The table shows some 170,000 clones, with around 85% occurring only once. Sequencing was performed on PBMCs or T cells enriched from blood (not recorded which). These receptor sequences come from a middle-aged man who had recovered from COVID-19.

The chain carries TRBV27 and TRBJ2-7; TRBD2 might be the D (6 bases). The V gene's germline CDR1 is MNHEY and CDR2 SMNVEV (reference sequence). The germline V and J ends were trimmed by 5 bases and 2 bases, with 28 bases remaining between them. This CDR3 is built from 19 residues. DNA of the CDR3: TGTGCCAGCAGTAATCAACCGAACTCACGCGGGACTCATCCCTACGAGCAGTACTTC. Encoded protein: CASSNQPNSRGTHPYEQYF.

The chain couples TRBV27 to TRBJ2-3, with 13 bases matching TRBD2. With 3 bases clipped from V and 4 bases from J, the junction kept 4 bases outside the gene matches. CDR3 length: 16 residues. The germline V gene has CDR1 MNHEY and CDR2 SMNVEV (reference sequence). The CDR3 DNA reads TGTGCCAGCAGTTTGCAACTAGCGGGAGGGCCAGATACGCAGTATTTT. Residues: CASSLQLAGGPDTQYF.

The rearrangement links TRBV29-1 to TRBJ2-5, with 7 nucleotides matching TRBD1. V lost 7 bases, J lost 5 bases, and 7 bases stayed unmatched. In germline, CDR1 is SQVTM, CDR2 ANQGSEA. The CDR3 has 12 amino acids. The CDR3 DNA reads as TGCAGCGGCGGGCAACAGGGGGAGACCCAGTACTTC. Protein product: CSGGQQGETQYF. The whole variable domain, filled in from reference TRBV29-1 and TRBJ2-5, reads SAVISQKPSRDICQRGTSLTIQCQVDSQVTMMFWYRQQPGQSLTLIATANQGSEATYESGFVIDKFPISRPNLTFSTLTVSNMSPEDSSIYLCSGGQQGETQYFGPGTRLLVL.

In this sample, this clone turned up a few times. Other DNA sequences in this specimen translate into the identical CDR3. J is TRBJ2-7 and V is TRBV6-5; 8 nucleotides line up with TRBD1. The CDR3 covers 13 residues. Germline trimming cut 7 bases from V and 2 bases from J; bases unmatched to any gene: 4. The germline V gene encodes CDR1 MNHEY and CDR2 SVGAGI. The CDR3 here is CASTPGQAYEQYF. The CDR3 nucleotides are TGTGCCAGCACACCGGGACAGGCCTACGAGCAGTACTTC.

V is TRBV7-9 and J is TRBJ1-1, with unresolved D. The CDR3 consists of 14 residues. Germline CDR1 and CDR2: SEHNR and FQNEAQ (reference sequence). Trimming took off 5 bases at V and 0 bases at J, with 10 bases between the two ends. The CDR3 is CASSETSLNTEAFF. The CDR3 nucleotides are TGTGCCAGCAGCGAAACTTCTTTGAACACTGAAGCTTTCTTT.

J is TRBJ1-2 and V is TRBV5-1; 11 bases map to TRBD1. J was trimmed by 0 bases and V by 5 bases; bases with no gene match: 6. Germline values: CDR1 SGHRS, CDR2 YFSETQ. The length of the CDR3 is 16 residues. CDR3 protein: CASRIRTGGSNYGYTF. DNA for the CDR3: TGCGCCAGCAGAATAAGGACAGGGGGCTCTAACTATGGCTACACCTTC.

This clone was detected once. The V and J genes are TRBV5-1 and TRBJ2-5; TRBD2 agrees at 12 bases. CDR1 and CDR2 (germline): SGHRS, YFSETQ. There are 17 residues in the CDR3. The V gene end was trimmed by 3 bases and the J gene end by 1 base; junction bases not matched to a gene: 7. CDR3 bases: TGCGCCAGCAGCTATACCCCTAGCGGGGGGGGCCAAGAGACCCAGTACTTC. The encoded protein is CASSYTPSGGGQETQYF.

The chain employs TRBV7-6 and TRBJ1-2; 11 bases agree with TRBD1. After removal of 5 bases from V and 0 bases from J, the junction contained 5 bases not matched to a gene. There are 16 residues in the CDR3. In germline, CDR1 is SGHVS, CDR2 FNYEAQ. The CDR3 nucleotides read TGTGCCAGCAGCCCAGGGGGACAGGGGGCTAACTATGGCTACACCTTC. This translates into CASSPGGQGANYGYTF.

The chain links TRBV2 to TRBJ2-3; 9 bases map to TRBD1. The CDR3 is 20 amino acids. The V gene's germline CDR1 is SNHLY and CDR2 FYNNEI. V dropped 4 bases and J dropped 0; count of bases not matched to a gene: 17. CDR3 in DNA: TGTGCCAGCAGTGCCCGGAGTAGGACAGGGGTAATTCCTAGCACAGATACGCAGTATTTT. Its protein is CASSARSRTGVIPSTDTQYF. The complete variable domain, with remaining parts taken from reference TRBV2 and TRBJ2-3, reads EPEVTQTPSHQVTQMGQEVILRCVPISNHLYFYWYRQILGQKVEFLVSFYNNEISEKSEIFDDQFSVERPDGSNFTLKIRSTKLEDSAMYFCASSARSRTGVIPSTDTQYFGPGTRLTVL.

The V call is TRBV12-3 or TRBV12-4, the J call TRBJ2-2, with unresolved D. V dropped 6 bases and J dropped 7 bases, with 6 bases sitting between them. This CDR3 region has 11 residues. The CDR3 loop is CASSLLGELFF. In DNA, the CDR3 is TGTGCCAGCAGCCTACTCGGGGAGCTGTTTTTT.

With respect to this clone: In the same sample, other DNA sequences code for this CDR3. The chain is built from TRBV5-1 and TRBJ2-3; 8 positions match TRBD1. The CDR3 is 15 amino acids. The V segment lost 0 bases and the J segment 1 base; nucleotides outside the gene matches: 1. The germline CDR1 and CDR2 sequences are SGHRS and YFSETQ. The CDR3 loop is CASSLEGQGTDTQYF. The DNA of the CDR3 is TGCGCCAGCAGCTTGGAGGGACAGGGCACAGATACGCAGTATTTT.

The chain links TRBV18 to TRBJ2-2; possible D gene TRBD1, 5 bases. The length of the CDR3 is 15 residues. V was shortened by 0 bases and J by 4 bases, with 9 bases between the two germline ends. Germline CDR1 KGHSH, CDR2 LQKENI. CDR3 region: CASSPPARVTGELFF. CDR3 coding DNA: TGTGCCAGCTCACCACCGGCCAGGGTCACCGGGGAGCTGTTTTTT. Drawing the rest from reference TRBV18 and TRBJ2-2, the complete variable domain is NAGVMQNPRHLVRRRGQEARLRCSPMKGHSHVYWYRQLPEEGLKFMVYLQKENIIDESGMPKERFSAEFPKEGPSILRIQQVVRGDSAAYFCASSPPARVTGELFFGEGSRLTVL.

The chain joins TRBV30 to TRBJ1-5; D not resolved. CDR1 is GTSNPN and CDR2 is SVGIG in the germline V gene (reference sequence). V was shortened by 3 bases and J by 4 bases, with 19 bases between the two germline ends. CDR3 length equals 16 residues. The CDR3 coding sequence is TGTGCCTGGAGAAAGCGGGGAAGTTTGGCGAATCAGCCCCAGCATTTT. This codes for CAWRKRGSLANQPQHF.

This chain joins TRBV19 and TRBJ2-3, with D possibly matching TRBD2 (5 bases). The CDR3 spans 11 residues. The V end was cut by 7 bases, the J end by 6 bases, with 8 bases between. Germline V gene data show CDR1 as LNHDA and CDR2 as SQIVND (reference sequence). This CDR3 is CASTGFDTQYF. The CDR3 nucleotides read TGTGCCAGTACGGGGTTCGATACGCAGTATTTT. Complete variable domain (other parts from reference TRBV19 and TRBJ2-3): DGGITQSPKYLFRKEGQNVTLSCEQNLNHDAMYWYRQDPGQGLRLIYYSQIVNDFQKGDIAEGYSVSREKKESFPLTVTSAQKNPTAFYLCASTGFDTQYFGPGTRLTVL.

CDR3 coding DNA: TGTGCCAGTAGTATAGCGAGGACAGGAGCAGATACGCAGTATTTT. This encodes CASSIARTGADTQYF. The chain recombines TRBV19 with TRBJ2-3; 7 bases map to TRBD1. J was trimmed by 4 bases and V by 1 base; bases with no gene match: 5. The CDR3 loop spans 15 amino acids. Germline values: CDR1 LNHDA, CDR2 SQIVND (reference sequence).

The chain recombines TRBV19 with TRBJ2-1; TRBD2 matches 7 bases. Unmatched junction bases numbered 4, after V lost 4 bases and J lost 4 bases. This CDR3 spans 14 amino acids. Germline V lookup: CDR1 LNHDA, CDR2 SQIVND (reference sequence). CDR3 sequence reads: CASSTLAEYNEQFF. CDR3 nucleotides: TGTGCCAGTAGTACTCTAGCGGAGTACAATGAGCAGTTCTTC.

The chain employs TRBV3-1 (or the pseudogene TRBV3-2) and TRBJ2-7; TRBD1 aligns across 7 bases. Germline-derived CDR1 and CDR2 are LGHDT and YNNKEL (reference sequence). J gave up 6 bases and V 4 bases, and 3 bases lay outside the gene matches. This CDR3 has 12 amino acids. The CDR3 DNA follows: TGTGCCAGCAGCCGACAGGGTCGCGAGCAGTACTTC. Translating gives CASSRQGREQYF.

This clone was observed a handful of times. The chain joins TRBV18 to TRBJ1-5; 9 nucleotides agree with TRBD1. The CDR3 runs 15 residues. V dropped 6 bases and J dropped 5; count of bases not matched to a gene: 8. The germline CDR1 and CDR2 sequences are KGHSH and LQKENI. The CDR3 is CASSPRTGADQPQHF. The CDR3 DNA follows: TGTGCCAGCTCCCCTAGGACAGGGGCGGATCAGCCCCAGCATTTT.

This chain uses TRBV30 with TRBJ1-2; D gene uncertain. CDR3 length: 14 amino acids. Germline CDR1 and CDR2: GTSNPN and SVGIG (reference sequence). Deletions cut 4 bases from V and 4 bases from J, with 16 bases between. The CDR3 reads CAWNRGSGFYGYTF. The CDR3 DNA follows: TGTGCCTGGAATAGAGGATCGGGATTCTATGGCTACACCTTC.

The chain is built from TRBV5-1 and TRBJ2-7, with D tentatively TRBD2 (6 bases). V was pared by 3 bases and J by 0 bases, with 28 bases between. Germline CDR1 reads SGHRS; CDR2 reads YFSETQ. CDR3 length: 20 amino acids. The CDR3 region is CASSWAGPGALGFGSYEQYF. The CDR3 region has the DNA TGCGCCAGCAGCTGGGCCGGACCGGGAGCCCTAGGGTTTGGCTCCTACGAGCAGTACTTC.

The rearrangement joins TRBV19 to TRBJ1-2, with 9 positions matching TRBD1. The CDR3 contains 18 residues. With V trimmed by 6 bases and J by 2 bases, 16 bases remained unmatched. Germline V lookup: CDR1 LNHDA, CDR2 SQIVND (reference sequence). The CDR3, as DNA: TGTGCCAGTAGCCAGAGAAACAGGGGGCCGAACCTAAACTATGGCTACACCTTC. This sequence encodes CASSQRNRGPNLNYGYTF.

The V gene is TRBV14, the J gene TRBJ2-2; 11 bases line up with TRBD2. The CDR3 totals 16 residues. Trimming removed 5 bases from V and 1 base from J; junction bases left unmatched: 3. Germline lookup yields CDR1 SGHDN and CDR2 FVKESK. The CDR3 DNA is TGTGCCAGCAGCGGCGGACTAGCGGGGAACACCGGGGAGCTGTTTTTT. Protein product: CASSGGLAGNTGELFF.

V and J are TRBV28 and TRBJ1-5, with a weak D call TRBD1 (5 bases). The CDR3 is 14 amino acids. Germline loops: CDR1 MDHEN, CDR2 SYDVKM. Deletions cut 4 bases from V and 0 bases from J, with 7 bases between. CDR3: CASSSDSSNQPQHF. CDR3 DNA sequence: TGTGCCAGCAGTTCCGACAGTAGCAATCAGCCCCAGCATTTT. The complete variable domain, with remaining parts taken from reference TRBV28 and TRBJ1-5, reads DVKVTQSSRYLVKRTGEKVFLECVQDMDHENMFWYRQDPGLGLRLIYFSYDVKMKEKGDIPEGYSVSREKKERFSLILESASTNQTSMYLCASSSDSSNQPQHFGDGTRLSIL.

The chain couples TRBV5-1 to TRBJ2-5; 9 nucleotides agree with TRBD1. The CDR3 sequence is 15 residues long. CDR1 and CDR2 (germline): SGHRS, YFSETQ. V was clipped by 5 bases and J by 1 base; unmatched bases: 6. DNA for the CDR3: TGCGCCAGCAGAGACGGGACAGGGACCCAAGAGACCCAGTACTTC. Encoded protein: CASRDGTGTQETQYF.

The chain has TRBV25-1 and TRBJ1-3; TRBD1 might be the D (6 bases). The CDR3 has 14 amino acids. The germline gives CDR1 MGHDK, CDR2 SYGVNS. V shed 8 bases and J shed 3 bases, with 14 bases lying between them. CDR3 sequence: CASGLGGDGNTIYF. The CDR3 DNA reads as TGTGCCAGCGGATTAGGGGGTGATGGAAACACCATATATTTT.

This chain connects TRBV28 to TRBJ2-1; TRBD2 matches at 8 bases. The CDR3 contains 15 residues. Per the germline V gene, CDR1 is MDHEN and CDR2 is SYDVKM. Trimming cost V 5 bases and J 10 bases; bases outside gene matches: 13. The CDR3 DNA reads TGTGCCAGCAGTCAGTCGGGACTAGGAGAAGACGAGCAGTTCTTC. Translated: CASSQSGLGEDEQFF.

This chain links TRBV3-1 (or the pseudogene TRBV3-2) with TRBJ2-7, with a weak D call TRBD2 (6 bases). This CDR3 is built from 15 residues. The V gene's germline CDR1 is LGHDT and CDR2 YNNKEL (reference sequence). The V end lost 1 base, the J end lost 4 bases, and 14 bases lay between the germline ends. In DNA form, the CDR3 reads TGTGCCAGCAGCCAAGTGATGGCGGGATCTTACGAGCAGTACTTC. Its translation: CASSQVMAGSYEQYF.